This section outlines one T cell receptor beta chain sequence together with its context. Its cognate antigen has yet to be identified. There are no base qualities to consult, and no much larger clone falls within one base. The library came from the immunoSEQ multiplex PCR assay. Entries here come from immuneACCESS through TCRdb and include only in-frame sequences with V and J called. Some clones fail to appear in such tables; in the studies checked, an unresolved V gene covers under half of the shortfall, and the cause of the remainder is unknown. For this sample the table gives around 77,000 clones, of which about 92% were detected only once. The top ten hold roughly 1.1% of the sample. These data are taken from a study of T cell changes during pregnancy in multiple sclerosis (dated by TCRdb to the late 2010s). A note on the overall study: The study examined how the T cell repertoire changed over the course of pregnancy in women with multiple sclerosis.

The material was peripheral blood, obtained in the third trimester of pregnancy. The TCR was taken from a female donor with multiple sclerosis, enrolled in a pregnancy study.

The DNA sequence is given as TGCAGCGGAACAGGGGTGGGGGATGAAAAACTGTTTTTT. Its protein is CSGTGVGDEKLFF. The rearranged chain carries TRBV29-1 and TRBJ1-4; 7 bases in between match TRBD1. The CDR3 numbers 13 residues from cysteine through phenylalanine. Only the CDR3 DNA stays, 39 bases, in frame from base 1. Via the germline V gene, CDR1 is SQVTM and CDR2 ANQGSEA. V is cut back by 7 bases and J by 6 bases, with 8 bases in the junction unmatched.